The rows below give T cell receptor beta chains drawn from one sample of a study of human T cells and chemical hapten exposure. In TCRdb, the RACE reads were re-called with MiXCR into one record per CDR3 protein. The sample gives approximately 340,000 distinct CDR3 sequences, about 7% of which show up once; 8.4% is in the top ten. The sample was whole blood, taken in connection with sensitization to the hapten diphenylcyclopropenone (DPC). The origin of the receptors is a woman in her late teens or twenties with alopecia areata. Some clones in this sample may be carry-over from other donors' samples. Each CDR3 is given with its conserved first and last residue. A D gene is named only where the DNA matches it firmly. Only some rows state a clone size, as once, few, many or a class for expanded clones.

v_call	j_call	clone_size	d_call	cdr3_aa	cdr3_nt
TRBV7-9	TRBJ2-1	many	TRBD1	CASSSTGVGTDEQFF	TGTGCCAGCAGCTCAACAGGGGTGGGTACAGATGAGCAGTTCTTC
TRBV10-3	TRBJ2-7	many	.	CAISPGTGASYEQYF	TGTGCCATCAGTCCCGGGACGGGGGCCTCCTACGAGCAGTACTTC
TRBV6-2/TRBV6-3	TRBJ2-5	.	.	CASSNEETQYF	TGTGCCAGCAGCAACGAGGAGACCCAGTACTTC
TRBV2	TRBJ2-3	many	.	CASIRGTDTQYF	TGTGCCAGCATTCGTGGGACAGATACGCAGTATTTT
TRBV13	TRBJ2-6	many	TRBD1	CASSLIGDRSYTGANVLTF	TGTGCCAGCAGCCTCATAGGGGACAGGTCCTACACTGGGGCCAACGTCCTGACTTTC
TRBV10-3	TRBJ1-1	many	.	CAIKTGPNTEAFF	TGTGCCATCAAGACAGGTCCGAACACTGAAGCTTTCTTT
TRBV6-5	TRBJ1-2	.	.	CASSRGRGVYGYTF	TGTGCCAGCAGTAGGGGTCGGGGCGTCTATGGCTACACCTTC
TRBV9	TRBJ1-1	few	.	CASSLRGNQNTEAFF	TGTGCCAGCAGTCTGAGGGGCAATCAGAACACTGAAGCTTTCTTT
TRBV6-2/TRBV6-3	TRBJ2-7	.	TRBD1	CASRSLTGETPYEQYF	TGTGCCAGCAGATCCCTAACAGGGGAGACCCCCTACGAGCAGTACTTC
TRBV20-1	TRBJ1-1	.	TRBD1	CSAAAGGTAFF	TGCAGTGCTGCCGCAGGGGGCACAGCTTTCTTT
TRBV4-3	TRBJ2-1	few	.	CASSHLLAGASGYEQFF	TGCGCCAGCAGCCACTTACTAGCTGGGGCCTCTGGATATGAGCAGTTCTTC
TRBV20-1	TRBJ2-7	many	.	CSAPRFSSYEQYF	TGCAGTGCTCCGCGGTTCAGCTCCTACGAGCAGTACTTC
TRBV10-3	TRBJ1-1	.	.	CAISAGEPTTEAFF	TGTGCCATCAGTGCTGGGGAACCAACAACTGAAGCTTTCTTT
TRBV2	TRBJ2-3	.	TRBD2	CASPERGGADTQYF	TGTGCCAGCCCCGAGCGGGGGGGTGCAGATACGCAGTATTTT
TRBV20-1	TRBJ2-7	few	TRBD2	CSARTLLRQRGGIRPYDEQYF	TGCAGTGCTAGGACTCTCTTGAGGCAGCGGGGGGGTATCAGGCCTTACGACGAGCAGTACTTC
TRBV7-9	TRBJ2-7	many	.	CASSLHGDGPYEQYF	TGTGCCAGCAGCTTACACGGGGACGGACCCTACGAGCAGTACTTC
TRBV6-2/TRBV6-3	TRBJ1-2	.	.	CASSYLGGQSYGYTF	TGTGCCAGCAGTTACCTGGGAGGACAGAGCTATGGCTACACCTTC
TRBV6-2/TRBV6-3	TRBJ1-1	many	TRBD1	CASRTGGQRGTEAFF	TGTGCCAGCAGGACAGGGGGCCAACGGGGGACTGAAGCTTTCTTT
TRBV7-2	TRBJ1-1	few	.	CASSLVEGLGAFF	TGTGCCAGCAGCTTAGTGGAGGGCCTGGGAGCTTTCTTT
TRBV7-2	TRBJ2-3	.	.	CASSSGGVDTQYF	TGTGCCAGCAGCTCCGGGGGTGTGGATACGCAGTATTTT
TRBV19	TRBJ1-5	.	.	CASSIDPRVFGVQPQHF	TGTGCCAGTAGTATAGATCCCCGCGTTTTCGGGGTTCAGCCCCAGCATTTT
TRBV3-1	TRBJ1-5	many	.	CASSPMGGGSNQPQHF	TGTGCCAGCAGCCCTATGGGGGGAGGATCGAATCAGCCCCAGCATTTT
TRBV25-1	TRBJ1-1	once	.	CASSDAVRTEAFF	TGTGCCAGCAGTGACGCCGTACGGACTGAAGCTTTCTTT
TRBV29-1	TRBJ1-5	few	TRBD1	CSIRQGGENSNQPQHF	TGCAGCATCCGACAGGGGGGAGAGAATAGCAATCAGCCCCAGCATTTT
TRBV6-5	TRBJ2-3	few	TRBD1	CASSRVQGGDGADTQYF	TGTGCCAGCAGTAGGGTTCAAGGGGGCGATGGGGCAGATACGCAGTATTTT
TRBV29-1	TRBJ1-2	few	TRBD1	CSVEGGQGIHGYTF	TGCAGCGTCGAGGGGGGACAGGGTATACATGGCTACACCTTC
TRBV3-1	TRBJ2-3	.	TRBD2	CASSPGLGRDTQYF	TGTGCCAGCAGTCCCGGACTAGGAAGAGATACGCAGTATTTT
TRBV5-1	TRBJ2-3	many	.	CASSLNLNTDTQYF	TGCGCCAGCAGCTTGAACCTGAACACAGATACGCAGTATTTT
TRBV7-2	TRBJ2-3	many	.	CASSLQTSSNTQYF	TGTGCCAGCAGCCTCCAGACTAGTTCAAATACGCAGTATTTT
TRBV7-6	TRBJ1-1	.	.	CASSHGEMNTEAFF	TGTGCCAGCAGCCACGGGGAGATGAACACTGAAGCTTTCTTT
TRBV19	TRBJ2-5	many	.	CASSMGRKETQYF	TGTGCCAGTAGTATGGGACGGAAAGAGACCCAGTACTTC
TRBV7-9	TRBJ1-6	.	.	CASRFDGDYNSPLHF	TGTGCCAGCAGGTTTGACGGAGACTATAATTCACCCCTCCACTTT
TRBV12-3/TRBV12-4	TRBJ2-7	few	.	CASSLGQHEQYF	TGTGCCAGCAGTCTTGGACAGCACGAGCAGTACTTC
TRBV18	TRBJ2-3	many	.	CASSPGVATDTQYF	TGTGCCAGCTCACCGGGGGTAGCCACAGATACGCAGTATTTT
TRBV29-1	TRBJ2-5	.	.	CSGDRTGETQYF	TGCAGCGGAGACAGGACGGGAGAGACCCAGTACTTC
TRBV4-3	TRBJ1-2	few	TRBD1	CASSQYRGYGYTF	TGCGCCAGCAGCCAATACAGGGGCTATGGCTACACCTTC
TRBV6-2/TRBV6-3	TRBJ2-3	few	TRBD2	CASRYSGLASDTQYF	TGTGCCAGCAGATATTCGGGACTAGCCTCAGATACGCAGTATTTT
TRBV27	TRBJ1-4	few	.	CASSLIGGYEKLFF	TGTGCCAGCAGTTTGATCGGGGGGTATGAAAAACTGTTTTTT
TRBV20-1	TRBJ2-3	.	.	CSARDGGWSTDTQYF	TGCAGTGCTAGAGATGGCGGATGGAGCACAGATACGCAGTATTTT
TRBV9	TRBJ2-3	many	.	CASSVVGTGYQDTQYF	TGTGCCAGCAGCGTAGTGGGAACAGGGTATCAAGATACGCAGTATTTT
TRBV5-4	TRBJ2-1	few	TRBD2	CASSLVDSGGAEQFF	TGTGCCAGCAGCTTGGTTGATAGCGGGGGGGCTGAGCAGTTCTTC
TRBV15	TRBJ1-5	few	.	CATSMGRYQPQHF	TGTGCCACCAGCATGGGGCGTTATCAGCCCCAGCATTTT
TRBV7-9	TRBJ2-5	few	TRBD2	CASSWRGNQETQYF	TGTGCCAGCAGCTGGCGGGGGAACCAAGAGACCCAGTACTTC
TRBV2	TRBJ1-6	.	TRBD1	CASKNGQGPDSPLHF	TGTGCCAGCAAAAACGGACAGGGACCGGATTCACCCCTCCACTTT
TRBV6-2/TRBV6-3	TRBJ1-1	few	.	CASKYTGSEAFF	TGTGCCAGCAAATACACAGGGAGCGAAGCTTTCTTT
TRBV7-9	TRBJ2-5	many	.	CASSLEDAGATQYF	TGTGCCAGCAGCTTAGAGGACGCAGGAGCGACCCAGTACTTC
TRBV6-5	TRBJ1-1	few	.	CASSPVGATPEAFF	TGTGCCAGCAGTCCCGTGGGGGCCACCCCTGAAGCTTTCTTT
TRBV20-1	TRBJ2-7	.	TRBD2	CSASSSGEYEQYF	TGCAGTGCTAGCTCTAGCGGGGAATACGAGCAGTACTTC
TRBV15	TRBJ1-2	many	.	CATSRDRDPNYGYTF	TGTGCCACCAGCAGGGACAGAGACCCTAACTATGGCTACACCTTC
TRBV4-2	TRBJ2-3	many	.	CASSQDLEGTPSTDTQYF	TGTGCCAGCAGCCAAGATCTTGAGGGGACTCCTAGCACAGATACGCAGTATTTT
TRBV2	TRBJ2-1	few	.	CASSKAAFIDEQFF	TGTGCCAGCAGTAAGGCGGCTTTTATCGATGAGCAGTTCTTC
TRBV12-5	TRBJ2-7	many	.	CASGFAGGYEQYF	TGTGCTAGTGGTTTCGCCGGGGGATACGAGCAGTACTTC